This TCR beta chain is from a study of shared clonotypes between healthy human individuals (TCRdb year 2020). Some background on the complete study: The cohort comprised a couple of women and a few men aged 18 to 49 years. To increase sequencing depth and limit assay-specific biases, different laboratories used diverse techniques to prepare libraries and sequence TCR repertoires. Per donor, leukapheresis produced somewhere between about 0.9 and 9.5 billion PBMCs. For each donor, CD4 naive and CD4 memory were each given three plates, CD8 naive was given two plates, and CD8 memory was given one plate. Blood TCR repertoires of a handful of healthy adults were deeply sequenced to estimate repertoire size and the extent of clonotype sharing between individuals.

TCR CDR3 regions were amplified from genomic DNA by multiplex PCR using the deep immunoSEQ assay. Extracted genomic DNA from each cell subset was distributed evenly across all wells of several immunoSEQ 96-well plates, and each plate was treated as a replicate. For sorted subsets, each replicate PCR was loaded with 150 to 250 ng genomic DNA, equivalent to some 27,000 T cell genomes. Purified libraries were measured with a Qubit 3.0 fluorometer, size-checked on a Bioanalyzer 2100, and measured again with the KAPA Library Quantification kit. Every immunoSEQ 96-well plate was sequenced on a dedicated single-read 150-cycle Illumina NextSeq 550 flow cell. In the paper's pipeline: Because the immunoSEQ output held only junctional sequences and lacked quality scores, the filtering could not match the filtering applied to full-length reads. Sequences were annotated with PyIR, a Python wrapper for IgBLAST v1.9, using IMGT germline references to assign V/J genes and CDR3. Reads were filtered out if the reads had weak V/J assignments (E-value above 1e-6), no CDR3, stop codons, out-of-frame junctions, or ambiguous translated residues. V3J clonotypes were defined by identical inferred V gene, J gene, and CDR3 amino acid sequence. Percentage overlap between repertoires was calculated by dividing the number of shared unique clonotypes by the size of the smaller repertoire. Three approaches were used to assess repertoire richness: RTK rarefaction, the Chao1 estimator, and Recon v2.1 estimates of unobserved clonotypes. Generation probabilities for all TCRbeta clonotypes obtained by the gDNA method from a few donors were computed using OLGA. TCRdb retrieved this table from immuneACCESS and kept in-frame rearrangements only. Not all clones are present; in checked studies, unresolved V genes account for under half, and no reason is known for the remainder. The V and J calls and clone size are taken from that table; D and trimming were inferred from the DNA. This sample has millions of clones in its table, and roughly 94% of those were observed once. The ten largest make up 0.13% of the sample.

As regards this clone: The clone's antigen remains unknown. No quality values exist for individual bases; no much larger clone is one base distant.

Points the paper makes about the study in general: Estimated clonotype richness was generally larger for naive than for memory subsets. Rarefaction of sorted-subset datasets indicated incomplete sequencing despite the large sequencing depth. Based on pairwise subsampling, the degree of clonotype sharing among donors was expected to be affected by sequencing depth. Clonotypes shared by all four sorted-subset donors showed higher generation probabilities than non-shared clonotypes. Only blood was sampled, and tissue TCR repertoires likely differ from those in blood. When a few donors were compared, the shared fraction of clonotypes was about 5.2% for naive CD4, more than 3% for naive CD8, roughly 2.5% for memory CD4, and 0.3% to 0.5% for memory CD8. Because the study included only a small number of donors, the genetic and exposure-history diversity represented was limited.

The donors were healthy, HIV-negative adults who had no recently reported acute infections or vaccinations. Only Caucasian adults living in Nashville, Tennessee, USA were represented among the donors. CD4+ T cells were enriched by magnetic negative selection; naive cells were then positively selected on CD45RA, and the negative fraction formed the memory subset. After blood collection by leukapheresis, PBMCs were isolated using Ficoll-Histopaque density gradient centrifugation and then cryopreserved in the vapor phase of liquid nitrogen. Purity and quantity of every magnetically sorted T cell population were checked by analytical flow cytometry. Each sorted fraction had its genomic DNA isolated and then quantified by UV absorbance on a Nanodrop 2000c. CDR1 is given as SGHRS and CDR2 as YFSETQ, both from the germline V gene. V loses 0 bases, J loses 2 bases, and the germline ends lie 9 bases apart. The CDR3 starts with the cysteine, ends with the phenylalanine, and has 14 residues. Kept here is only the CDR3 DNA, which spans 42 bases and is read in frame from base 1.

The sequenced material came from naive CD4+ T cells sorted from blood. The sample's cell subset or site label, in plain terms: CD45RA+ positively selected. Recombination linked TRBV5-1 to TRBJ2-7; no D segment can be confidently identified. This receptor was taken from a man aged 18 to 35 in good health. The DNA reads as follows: TGCGCCAGCAGCTTGGTAGGGATTCCCTACGAGCAGTACTTC. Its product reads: CASSLVGIPYEQYF.